The 5 T cell receptor beta chains in this list originate from one sample, sequenced in a study of beta chain features in type 1 diabetes. Isolated RNA was reverse transcribed in full, so expressed TCRB transcripts were sequenced. Some clones are missing from TCRdb's copy, which holds only in-frame ones; the method was immunoSEQ multiplex PCR. The sample has under 800,000 clones, roughly 16% seen once. Sequenced: naive CD4+ T cells from blood. These receptors were collected from a man aged 18 to 30 in good health.

The V call is TRBV7-3, the J call TRBJ2-3, with unresolved D. Germline V CDR1 and CDR2: SGHTA, FQGTGA. Trimming took off 4 bases at V and 6 bases at J, with 11 bases between the two ends. The CDR3 consists of 13 residues. CDR3 DNA: TGTGCCAGCAGCTCCGCCGATGCGGATACGCAGTATTTT. As protein: CASSSADADTQYF.

This clone occurred a few times. This chain joins TRBV30 and TRBJ2-3; TRBD2 might be the D (6 bases). Trimming left V 4 bases short and J 2 bases short, with 13 bases between. In germline, CDR1 is GTSNPN, CDR2 SVGIG (reference sequence). CDR3 length equals 14 residues. CDR3 region: CAWNRAGITDTQYF. CDR3 DNA: TGTGCCTGGAATAGGGCGGGGATCACAGATACGCAGTATTTT.

The V call is TRBV4-1, the J call TRBJ2-1, with 9 positions matching TRBD1. V trimming: 0 bases; J trimming: 0 bases; junction bases outside the gene matches: 0. CDR1 MGHRA and CDR2 YSYEKL come from the germline V gene. The CDR3 is made up of 16 amino acids. The CDR3, as DNA: TGCGCCAGCAGCCAAGAGACAGGGGGCTCCTACAATGAGCAGTTCTTC. It codes for CASSQETGGSYNEQFF.

The V call is TRBV5-1, the J call TRBJ2-3; 7 nucleotides match TRBD2. J was trimmed by 4 bases and V by 3 bases; bases with no gene match: 14. The CDR3 is 17 amino acids. Germline V CDR1 and CDR2: SGHRS, YFSETQ. The CDR3 loop reads CASSYSTAGTTADTQYF. In DNA, the CDR3 is TGCGCCAGCAGCTATTCTACTGCCGGGACTACAGCAGATACGCAGTATTTT.

This rearrangement joins TRBV11-3 to TRBJ2-3, with 12 bases fitting TRBD1. CDR3 length equals 16 residues. The J segment lost 6 bases and the V segment lost 5 bases, leaving 9 bases of the junction unmatched. Germline V CDR1 and CDR2: SGHNT, YENEEA. Written as DNA, the CDR3 is TGTGCCAGCAGCGCTGCGGGGACAGGGGGCGCGGATACGCAGTATTTT. Its translation: CASSAAGTGGADTQYF.